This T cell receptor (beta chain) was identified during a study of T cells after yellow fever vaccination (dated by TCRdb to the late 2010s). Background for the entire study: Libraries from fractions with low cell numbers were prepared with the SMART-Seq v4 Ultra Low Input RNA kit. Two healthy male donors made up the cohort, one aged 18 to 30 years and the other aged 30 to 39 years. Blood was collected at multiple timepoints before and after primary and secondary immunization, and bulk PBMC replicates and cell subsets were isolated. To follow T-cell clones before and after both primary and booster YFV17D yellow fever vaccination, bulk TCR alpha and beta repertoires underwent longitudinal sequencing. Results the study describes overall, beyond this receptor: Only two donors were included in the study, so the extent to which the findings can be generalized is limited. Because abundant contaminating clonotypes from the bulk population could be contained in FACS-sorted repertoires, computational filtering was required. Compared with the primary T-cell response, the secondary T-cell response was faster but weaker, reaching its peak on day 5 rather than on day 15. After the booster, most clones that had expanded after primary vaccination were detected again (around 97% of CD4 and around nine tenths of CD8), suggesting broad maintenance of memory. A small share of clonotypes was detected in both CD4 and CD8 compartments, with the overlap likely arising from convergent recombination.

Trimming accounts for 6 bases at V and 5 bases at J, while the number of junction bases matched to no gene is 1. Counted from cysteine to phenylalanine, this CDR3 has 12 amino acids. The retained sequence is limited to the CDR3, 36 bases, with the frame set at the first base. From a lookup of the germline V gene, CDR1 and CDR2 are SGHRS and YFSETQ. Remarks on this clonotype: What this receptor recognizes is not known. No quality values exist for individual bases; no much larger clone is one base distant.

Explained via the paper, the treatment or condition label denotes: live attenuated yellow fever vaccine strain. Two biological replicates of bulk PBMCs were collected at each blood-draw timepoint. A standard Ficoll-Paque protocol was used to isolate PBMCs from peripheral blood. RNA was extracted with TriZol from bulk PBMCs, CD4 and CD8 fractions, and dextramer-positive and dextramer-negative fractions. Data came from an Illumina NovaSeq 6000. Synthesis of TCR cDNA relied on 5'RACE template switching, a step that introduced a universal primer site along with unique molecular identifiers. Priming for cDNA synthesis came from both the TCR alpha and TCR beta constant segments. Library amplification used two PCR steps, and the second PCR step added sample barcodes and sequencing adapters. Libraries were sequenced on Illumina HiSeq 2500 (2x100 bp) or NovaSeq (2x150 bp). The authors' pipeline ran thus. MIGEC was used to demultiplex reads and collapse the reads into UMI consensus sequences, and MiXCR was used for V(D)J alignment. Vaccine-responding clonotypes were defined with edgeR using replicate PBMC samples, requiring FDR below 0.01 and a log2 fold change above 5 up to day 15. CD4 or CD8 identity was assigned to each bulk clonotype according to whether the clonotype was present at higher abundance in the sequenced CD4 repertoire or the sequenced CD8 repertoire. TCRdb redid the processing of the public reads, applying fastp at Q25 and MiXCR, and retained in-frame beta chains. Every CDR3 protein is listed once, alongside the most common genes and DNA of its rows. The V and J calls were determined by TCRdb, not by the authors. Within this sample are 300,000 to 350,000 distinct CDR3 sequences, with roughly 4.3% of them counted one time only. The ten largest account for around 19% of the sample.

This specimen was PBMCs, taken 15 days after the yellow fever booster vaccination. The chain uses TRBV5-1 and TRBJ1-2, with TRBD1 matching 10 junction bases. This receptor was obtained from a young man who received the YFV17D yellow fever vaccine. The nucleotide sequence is TGCGCCAGCACGGGACAGGGGTATGGCTACACCTTC. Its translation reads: CASTGQGYGYTF.